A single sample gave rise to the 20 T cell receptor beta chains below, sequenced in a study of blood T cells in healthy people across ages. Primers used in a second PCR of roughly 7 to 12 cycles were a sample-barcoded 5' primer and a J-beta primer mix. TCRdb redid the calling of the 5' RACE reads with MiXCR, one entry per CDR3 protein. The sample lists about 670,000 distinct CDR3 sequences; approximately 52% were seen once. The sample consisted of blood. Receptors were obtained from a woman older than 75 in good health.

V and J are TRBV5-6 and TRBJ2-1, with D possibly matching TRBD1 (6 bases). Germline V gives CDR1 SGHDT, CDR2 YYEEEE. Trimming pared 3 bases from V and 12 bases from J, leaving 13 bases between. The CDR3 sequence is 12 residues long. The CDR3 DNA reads TGTGCCAGCAGCTCCGACAGGTTCTGGCAGTTCTTC. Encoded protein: CASSSDRFWQFF.

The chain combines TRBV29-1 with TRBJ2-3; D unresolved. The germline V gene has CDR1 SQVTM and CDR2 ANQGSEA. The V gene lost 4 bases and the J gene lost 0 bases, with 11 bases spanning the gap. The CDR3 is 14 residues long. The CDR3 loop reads CSVVPGVSTDTQYF. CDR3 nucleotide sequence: TGCAGCGTTGTTCCTGGAGTTAGCACAGATACGCAGTATTTT.

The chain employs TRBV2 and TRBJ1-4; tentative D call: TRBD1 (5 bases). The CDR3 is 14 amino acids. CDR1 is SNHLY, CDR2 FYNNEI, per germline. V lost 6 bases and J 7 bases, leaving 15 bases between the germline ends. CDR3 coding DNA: TGTGCCAGCAGCCTCAGGGAGGTCGGTGAAAAACTGTTTTTT. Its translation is CASSLREVGEKLFF.

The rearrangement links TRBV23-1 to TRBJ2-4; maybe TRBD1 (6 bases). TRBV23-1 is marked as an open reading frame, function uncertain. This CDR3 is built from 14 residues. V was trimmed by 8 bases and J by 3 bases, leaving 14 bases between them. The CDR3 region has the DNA TGCGCCAGCGAGTCCCCGGGACACAAAAACATTCAGTACTTC. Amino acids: CASESPGHKNIQYF.

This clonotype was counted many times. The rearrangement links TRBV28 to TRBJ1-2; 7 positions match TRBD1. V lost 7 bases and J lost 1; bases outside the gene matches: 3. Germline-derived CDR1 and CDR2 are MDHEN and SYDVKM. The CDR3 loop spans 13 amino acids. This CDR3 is CASTGQINYGYTF. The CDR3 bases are TGTGCCAGCACGGGACAGATTAACTATGGCTACACCTTC.

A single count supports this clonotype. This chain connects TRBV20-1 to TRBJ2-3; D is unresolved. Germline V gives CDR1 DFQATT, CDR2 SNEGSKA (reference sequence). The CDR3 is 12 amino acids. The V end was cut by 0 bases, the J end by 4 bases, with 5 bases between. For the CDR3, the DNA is TGCAGTGCTAGAGAGGGCGCAGATACGCAGTATTTT. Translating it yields CSAREGADTQYF.

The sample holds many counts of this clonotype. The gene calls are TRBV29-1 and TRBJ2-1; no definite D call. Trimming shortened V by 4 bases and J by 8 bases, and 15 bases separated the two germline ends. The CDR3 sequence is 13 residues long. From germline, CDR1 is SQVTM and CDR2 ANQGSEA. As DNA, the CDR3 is TGCAGCGTTGTGACCGCGAGCTCGGATGAGCAGTTCTTC. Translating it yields CSVVTASSDEQFF.

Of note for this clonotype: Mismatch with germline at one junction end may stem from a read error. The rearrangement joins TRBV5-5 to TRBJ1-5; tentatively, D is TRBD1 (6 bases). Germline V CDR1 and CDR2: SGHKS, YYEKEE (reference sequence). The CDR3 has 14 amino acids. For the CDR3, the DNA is TGTGCCAGCAGACCGACAGGAATCAATCGGCCCCAGCATTTT. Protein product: CASRPTGINRPQHF.

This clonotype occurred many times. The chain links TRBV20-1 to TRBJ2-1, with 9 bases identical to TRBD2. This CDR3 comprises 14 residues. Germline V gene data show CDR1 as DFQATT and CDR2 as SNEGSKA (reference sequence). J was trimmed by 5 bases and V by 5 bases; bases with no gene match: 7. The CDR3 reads CSAATSGRNNEQFF. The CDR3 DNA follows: TGCAGTGCTGCTACTAGCGGGCGCAACAATGAGCAGTTCTTC.

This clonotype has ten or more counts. As DNA, the CDR3 is TGCAGTGCTGGACTAGCGGGAGGCTACAATGAGCAGTTCTTC. As protein: CSAGLAGGYNEQFF. V gene TRBV20-1 combines with J gene TRBJ2-1, with 14 positions matching TRBD2. Germline loops: CDR1 DFQATT, CDR2 SNEGSKA (reference sequence). Trimming removed 5 bases from V and 3 bases from J; junction bases left unmatched: 0. The CDR3 runs to 14 residues.

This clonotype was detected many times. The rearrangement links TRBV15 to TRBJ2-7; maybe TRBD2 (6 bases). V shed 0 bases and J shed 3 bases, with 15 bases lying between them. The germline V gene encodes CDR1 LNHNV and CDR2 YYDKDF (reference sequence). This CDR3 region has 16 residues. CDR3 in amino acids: CATSRDVTEGDYEQYF. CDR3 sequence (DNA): TGTGCCACCAGCAGAGATGTCACGGAGGGAGACTACGAGCAGTACTTC.

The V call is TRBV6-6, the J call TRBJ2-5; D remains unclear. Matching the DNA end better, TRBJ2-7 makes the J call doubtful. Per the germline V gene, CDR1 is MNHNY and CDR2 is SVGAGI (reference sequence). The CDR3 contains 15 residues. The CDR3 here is CASSYSPRDSYEQYF. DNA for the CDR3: TGTGCCAGCAGTTACTCGCCTAGGGACTCCTACGAGCAGTACTTC.

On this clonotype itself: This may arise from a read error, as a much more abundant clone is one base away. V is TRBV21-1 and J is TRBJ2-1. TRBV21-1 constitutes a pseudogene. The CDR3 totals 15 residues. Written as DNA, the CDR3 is TGTGCCAGCAGCCCAAAGAGAGACAAGACCAATGAGCAGTTCTTC. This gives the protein CASSPKRDKTNEQFF.

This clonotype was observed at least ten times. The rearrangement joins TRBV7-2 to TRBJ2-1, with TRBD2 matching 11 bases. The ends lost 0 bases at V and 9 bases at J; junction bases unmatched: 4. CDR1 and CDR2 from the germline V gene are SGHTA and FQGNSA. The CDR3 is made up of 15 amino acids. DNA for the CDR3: TGTGCCAGCAGCTTAGCGTCCCTAGCGGGAGGTGAGCAGTTCTTC. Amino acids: CASSLASLAGGEQFF.

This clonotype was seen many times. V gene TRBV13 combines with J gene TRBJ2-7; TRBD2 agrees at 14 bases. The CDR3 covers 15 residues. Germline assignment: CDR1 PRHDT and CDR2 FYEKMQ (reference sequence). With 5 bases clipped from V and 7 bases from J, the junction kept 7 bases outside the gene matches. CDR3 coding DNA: TGTGCCAGCAGCCCGGGACTAGCGGGAGAAAGAGAGCAGTACTTC. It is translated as CASSPGLAGEREQYF.

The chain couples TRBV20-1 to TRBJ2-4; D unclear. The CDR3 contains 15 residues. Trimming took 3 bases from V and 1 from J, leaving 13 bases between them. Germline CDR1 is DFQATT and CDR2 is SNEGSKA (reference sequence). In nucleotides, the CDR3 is TGCAGTGCTAGTCACAGCCGAGAGGCCAAAAACATTCAGTACTTC. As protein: CSASHSREAKNIQYF.

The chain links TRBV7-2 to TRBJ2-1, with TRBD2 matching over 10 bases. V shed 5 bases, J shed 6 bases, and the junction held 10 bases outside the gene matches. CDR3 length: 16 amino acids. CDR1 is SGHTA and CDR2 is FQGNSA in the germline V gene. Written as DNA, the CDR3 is TGTGCCAGCAGCCCCAGCGGGGGGGCGGGAACCAATGAGCAGTTCTTC. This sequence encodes CASSPSGGAGTNEQFF.

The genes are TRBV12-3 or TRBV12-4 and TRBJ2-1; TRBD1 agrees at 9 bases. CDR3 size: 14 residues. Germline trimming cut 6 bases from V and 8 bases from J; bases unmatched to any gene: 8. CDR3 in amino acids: CASSPGGQGDEQFF. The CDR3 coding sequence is TGTGCCAGCAGCCCAGGGGGACAGGGCGATGAGCAGTTCTTC.

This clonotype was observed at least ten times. CDR3 sequence reads: CASSTLAQETQYF. The CDR3 DNA is TGTGCCAGCAGCACCTTAGCCCAAGAGACCCAGTACTTC. The gene calls are TRBV7-3 and TRBJ2-5; D is ambiguous. This CDR3 has 13 amino acids. V was trimmed by 5 bases and J by 1 base, leaving 8 bases between them. The germline gives CDR1 SGHTA, CDR2 FQGTGA.

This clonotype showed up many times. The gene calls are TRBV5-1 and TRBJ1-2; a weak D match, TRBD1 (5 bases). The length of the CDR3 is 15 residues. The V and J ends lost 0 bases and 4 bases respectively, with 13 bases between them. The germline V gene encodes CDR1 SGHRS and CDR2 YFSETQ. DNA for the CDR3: TGCGCCAGCAGCTTGGCCGGAGGACAAACCTATGGCTACACCTTC. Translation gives CASSLAGGQTYGYTF.